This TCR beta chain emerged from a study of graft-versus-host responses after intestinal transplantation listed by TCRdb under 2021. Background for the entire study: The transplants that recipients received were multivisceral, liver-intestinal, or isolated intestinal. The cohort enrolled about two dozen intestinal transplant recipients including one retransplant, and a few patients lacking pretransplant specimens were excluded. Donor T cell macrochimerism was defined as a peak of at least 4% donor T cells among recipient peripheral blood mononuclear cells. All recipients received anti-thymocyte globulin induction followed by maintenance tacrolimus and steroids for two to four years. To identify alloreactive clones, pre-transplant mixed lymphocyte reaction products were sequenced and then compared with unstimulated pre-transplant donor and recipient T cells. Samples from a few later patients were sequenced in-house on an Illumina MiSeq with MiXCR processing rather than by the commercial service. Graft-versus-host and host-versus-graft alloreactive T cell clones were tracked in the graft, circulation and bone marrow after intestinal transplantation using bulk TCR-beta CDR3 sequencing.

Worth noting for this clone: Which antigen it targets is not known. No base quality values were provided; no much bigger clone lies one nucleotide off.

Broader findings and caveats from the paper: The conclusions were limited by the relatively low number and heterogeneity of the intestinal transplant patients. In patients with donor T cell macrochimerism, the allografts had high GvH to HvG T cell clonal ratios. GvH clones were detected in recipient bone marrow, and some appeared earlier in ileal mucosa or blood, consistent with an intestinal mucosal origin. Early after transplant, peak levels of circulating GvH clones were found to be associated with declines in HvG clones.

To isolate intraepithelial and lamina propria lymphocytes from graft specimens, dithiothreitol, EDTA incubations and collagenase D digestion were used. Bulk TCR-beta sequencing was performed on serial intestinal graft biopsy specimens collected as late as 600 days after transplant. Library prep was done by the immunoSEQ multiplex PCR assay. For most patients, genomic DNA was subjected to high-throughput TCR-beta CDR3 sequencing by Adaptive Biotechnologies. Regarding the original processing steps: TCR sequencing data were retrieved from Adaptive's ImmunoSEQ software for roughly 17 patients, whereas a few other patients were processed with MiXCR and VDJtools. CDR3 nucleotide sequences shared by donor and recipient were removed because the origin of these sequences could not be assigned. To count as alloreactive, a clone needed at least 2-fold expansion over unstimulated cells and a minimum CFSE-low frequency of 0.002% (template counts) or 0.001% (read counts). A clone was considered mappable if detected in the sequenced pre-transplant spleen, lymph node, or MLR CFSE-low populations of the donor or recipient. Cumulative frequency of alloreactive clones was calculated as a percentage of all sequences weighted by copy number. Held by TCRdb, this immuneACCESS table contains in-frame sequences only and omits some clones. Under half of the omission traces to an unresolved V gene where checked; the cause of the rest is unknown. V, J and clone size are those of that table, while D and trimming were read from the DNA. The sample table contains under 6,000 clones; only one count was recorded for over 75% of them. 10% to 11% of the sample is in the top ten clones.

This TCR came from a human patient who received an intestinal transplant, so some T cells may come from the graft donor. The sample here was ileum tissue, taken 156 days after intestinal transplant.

Read as DNA, the sequence is TGTGCCAGCAGCTTGACCGGGACAGGGGTCGATGGCTACACCTTC. Its translation is CASSLTGTGVDGYTF. The sequence joins TRBV11-2 to TRBJ1-2, with 10 junctional bases fitting TRBD1. From the germline V gene, CDR1 is SGHAT and CDR2 is FQNNGV. For this chain, trimming is 3 bases at the V end and 6 bases at the J end, and the number of junction bases without a gene match is 7. The CDR3, from cysteine to phenylalanine, totals 15 residues. Of all the DNA, just the CDR3 is kept, 45 bases in frame from base 1.